These 31 T cell receptor beta chains came from one sample sequenced in a study of blood T cells in healthy people across ages. It was with a sample-barcoded 5' primer and a J-beta primer mix that a second PCR of roughly 7 to 12 cycles was run. TCRdb independently ran MiXCR on the 5' RACE reads; one entry per CDR3 protein. Here the sample spans about a million distinct CDR3 sequences, around two fifths being singletons. The sample taken for sequencing was blood. The receptors shown here come from a young man in good health.

The V and J genes are TRBV27 and TRBJ1-2; 10 nucleotides align to TRBD1. The V gene's germline CDR1 is MNHEY and CDR2 SMNVEV (reference sequence). The CDR3 is 17 residues long. The V segment lost 5 bases and the J segment 4 bases; nucleotides outside the gene matches: 13. The CDR3 DNA is TGTGCCAGCAGTCCACTAACCGACAGGGGGCCGGCCTATGGCTACACCTTC. This encodes CASSPLTDRGPAYGYTF.

The V call is TRBV20-1, the J call TRBJ2-1; D uncertain. The germline V and J ends were trimmed by 0 bases and 4 bases, with 10 bases remaining between them. Germline lookup yields CDR1 DFQATT and CDR2 SNEGSKA (reference sequence). The CDR3 has 14 amino acids. CDR3 in amino acids: CSARDLTHYNEQFF. The CDR3 region has the DNA TGCAGTGCTAGAGATTTGACTCATTACAATGAGCAGTTCTTC.

This clonotype was detected only a few times. The V gene is TRBV20-1, the J gene TRBJ1-2, with 11 nucleotides matching TRBD1. CDR1 and CDR2 (germline): DFQATT, SNEGSKA (reference sequence). With 0 bases clipped from V and 4 bases from J, the junction kept 7 bases outside the gene matches. This CDR3 has 16 amino acids. This CDR3 reads CSARDRGQGGAYGYTF. The CDR3 DNA sequence: TGCAGTGCTAGAGATAGGGGACAGGGGGGCGCCTATGGCTACACCTTC.

This chain connects TRBV9 to TRBJ2-1; D may be TRBD2 (6 bases). The DNA end lines up better with TRBJ2-7; the J call may be wrong. The CDR3 contains 15 residues. CDR1 and CDR2 from the germline V gene are SGDLS and YYNGEE. CDR3 sequence (DNA): TGTGCCAGCAGCGTAGGGAGGGCTGACTCCTACGAGCAGTACTTC. This codes for CASSVGRADSYEQYF.

This clonotype was observed a single time. The junction departs from the called germline gene at one end, perhaps through a read error. The chain uses TRBV7-9 and TRBJ2-5; TRBD2 aligns across 9 bases. The CDR3 is 12 amino acids. CDR1 and CDR2 (germline): SEHNR, FQNEAQ (reference sequence). The CDR3 bases are TGTACCAGCAGCTTAGCGGGGGACACCCAGTACTTC. Protein: CTSSLAGDTQYF.

The rearrangement joins TRBV12-3 or TRBV12-4 to TRBJ2-4; 7 positions agree with TRBD2. V trimming: 6 bases; J trimming: 4 bases; junction bases outside the gene matches: 9. The CDR3 spans 15 residues. CDR3 residues: CASSPDPGLKNIQYF. CDR3 DNA sequence: TGTGCCAGCAGCCCCGATCCGGGACTAAAAAACATTCAGTACTTC.

Notes on this clonotype: The germline gene is not matched at one end of the junction; a read error may be the cause. The chain couples TRBV4-3 to TRBJ1-6, with D hard to call. This CDR3 is 15 amino acids long. Germline CDR1 LGHNA, CDR2 YSLEER. CDR3 DNA: TGCGCCGGCAGCCAAGACGGTGGCTATAATTCACCCCTCCACTTT. This translates into CAGSQDGGYNSPLHF.

This clonotype was seen at least ten times. The chain is built from TRBV6-2 or TRBV6-3 and TRBJ2-1; tentative D call: TRBD2 (5 bases). Trimming removed 7 bases at V and 4 bases at J, with 11 bases between. The CDR3 sequence is 13 residues long. The germline gives CDR1 MNHEY, CDR2 SVGEGT. DNA of the CDR3: TGTGCCAGCAACGGGGTCGGTTACAATGAGCAGTTCTTC. The encoded protein is CASNGVGYNEQFF.

The chain's CDR3 is CASTTGRDEKLFF. DNA of the CDR3: TGTGCCAGCACTACAGGTCGCGATGAAAAACTGTTTTTT. V and J are TRBV6-2 or TRBV6-3 and TRBJ1-4; a weak D match, TRBD1 (5 bases). The CDR3 has 13 residues. V was trimmed by 7 bases and J by 6 bases, leaving 12 bases between them. Per the germline V gene, CDR1 is MNHEY and CDR2 is SVGEGT.

The CDR3 nucleotides are TGTGCCAGCAGTTATCGTCAGGGGATAGGTACGCAGTATTTT. Protein: CASSYRQGIGTQYF. J is TRBJ2-3 and V is TRBV6-5, with D possibly TRBD1 on 6 matching bases. With 3 bases removed from V and 8 bases from J, the gap between germline ends came to 15 bases. CDR1 and CDR2 (germline): MNHEY, SVGAGI. The CDR3 length is 14 residues.

The genes are TRBV12-3 or TRBV12-4 and TRBJ2-1; a possible D gene is TRBD1 (5 bases). V lost 0 bases to trimming and J lost 8 bases, with 17 bases between them. CDR3 size: 16 residues. CDR3 coding DNA: TGTGCCAGCAGTTTAGCGAGTCAGGGTCTACTTGATGAGCAGTTCTTC. Amino acids: CASSLASQGLLDEQFF.

The V and J genes are TRBV14 and TRBJ1-6; unclear D gene. Trimming removed 4 bases from V and 14 bases from J, with 15 bases in between. Germline V gives CDR1 SGHDN, CDR2 FVKESK. This CDR3 has 13 residues. The CDR3 here is CASSPNSPSTLHF. In DNA form, the CDR3 reads TGTGCCAGCAGCCCAAACAGCCCCAGCACCCTCCACTTT.

This clonotype has just a few counts. This rearrangement joins TRBV5-1 to TRBJ1-5; D is possibly TRBD1 (5 bases). CDR1 and CDR2 from the germline V gene are SGHRS and YFSETQ. With 4 bases removed from V and 2 bases from J, the gap between germline ends came to 16 bases. The CDR3 consists of 16 residues. CDR3 in DNA: TGCGCCAGCAGCCTCCAAGGGAGGGACGGCAATCAGCCCCAGCATTTT. It is translated as CASSLQGRDGNQPQHF.

The chain combines TRBV7-2 with TRBJ2-5; either TRBD1 or TRBD2 may supply D (5 bases each). Deletions cut 1 base from V and 11 bases from J, with 14 bases between. CDR1 and CDR2 (germline): SGHTA, FQGNSA. This CDR3 region has 13 residues. CDR3 sequence (DNA): TGTGCCAGCAGCTTAGAAGTGGGCAGGGAGCAGTACTTC. Its translation: CASSLEVGREQYF.

The CDR3 DNA follows: TGTGCCAGCAGTTCGCCCCCGGGACTCCGGTTCTTC. Translation: CASSSPPGLRFF. The rearrangement joins TRBV6-6 to TRBJ2-1, with TRBD2 as a possible D gene (6 bases). Trimming took 4 bases from V and 15 from J, leaving 16 bases between them. The CDR3 has 12 residues. In germline, CDR1 is MNHNY, CDR2 SVGAGI (reference sequence).

The rearrangement uses TRBV7-2 and TRBJ2-1; D remains unclear. Between the trimmed V and J ends, which lost 1 base and 0 bases, there was a span of 10 bases. The CDR3 contains 16 residues. The V gene's germline CDR1 is SGHTA and CDR2 FQGNSA. DNA for the CDR3: TGTGCCAGCAGCTTAGTGGCCAGGAACTCCTACAATGAGCAGTTCTTC. Translation: CASSLVARNSYNEQFF.

The sample holds one count of this clonotype. At one end, the junction sequence differs from germline, possibly due to a read error. V gene TRBV20-1 combines with J gene TRBJ2-3; maybe TRBD2 (5 bases). The CDR3 sequence is 14 residues long. Germline V gives CDR1 DFQATT, CDR2 SNEGSKA (reference sequence). The CDR3 DNA reads TGCAGTACTAGAACCCTAGCTAGCACAGATACGCAGTATTTT. It is translated as CSTRTLASTDTQYF.

This clonotype has just a few counts. The rearrangement uses TRBV9 and TRBJ2-1; the D gene is possibly TRBD2 (5 bases). Germline loops: CDR1 SGDLS, CDR2 YYNGEE. V dropped 0 bases and J dropped 4 bases, with 11 bases sitting between them. The CDR3 runs to 15 residues. The CDR3 is CASSVGRGLYNEQFF. The DNA for the CDR3 is TGTGCCAGCAGCGTAGGGAGAGGGTTGTACAATGAGCAGTTCTTC.

This clonotype showed up just once. This chain links TRBV7-2 with TRBJ1-2; no firm D call. V was trimmed by 7 bases and J by 7 bases, leaving 13 bases between them. The CDR3 loop spans 12 amino acids. Germline CDR1 and CDR2: SGHTA and FQGNSA. For the CDR3, the DNA is TGTGCCAGCACCCTTGCCGGTGGTGGCTACACCTTC. It codes for CASTLAGGGYTF.

This clonotype was detected only a few times. V usage is TRBV7-8 and J usage is TRBJ2-1; 8 nucleotides match TRBD1. The V and J ends lost 0 bases and 9 bases, in that order; junction bases with no gene match: 4. Germline CDR1 SGHVS, CDR2 FQNEAQ. The CDR3 consists of 14 residues. The CDR3 DNA reads as TGTGCCAGCAGCTTAGCGACAGGGGATACTGAGCAGTTCTTC. Translated: CASSLATGDTEQFF.

The J gene is TRBJ2-1, the V gene TRBV9; D not certain. CDR1 and CDR2 from the germline V gene are SGDLS and YYNGEE. V was trimmed by 0 bases and J by 1 base, leaving 11 bases between them. This CDR3 is 16 amino acids long. The CDR3 bases are TGTGCCAGCAGCGTAGGGTCGGGTTTATCCTACAATGAGCAGTTCTTC. This translates into CASSVGSGLSYNEQFF.

This clonotype was found a few times. The chain is built from TRBV2 and TRBJ2-7, with TRBD1 matching over 7 bases. The germline CDR1 and CDR2 sequences are SNHLY and FYNNEI. The J segment lost 7 bases and the V segment lost 7 bases, leaving 16 bases of the junction unmatched. The CDR3 extends over 15 amino acids. For the CDR3, the DNA is TGTGCCAGCAATAAGGGACAGCTTTTTGACAATGAGCAGTACTTC. Protein: CASNKGQLFDNEQYF.

This clonotype was picked up a small number of times. The chain combines TRBV3-1 with TRBJ2-5; possibly TRBD1 for D (6 bases). With 0 bases removed from V and 1 base from J, the gap between germline ends came to 12 bases. Germline CDR1 and CDR2: LGHDT and YNNKEL (reference sequence). The CDR3 loop spans 16 amino acids. This CDR3 reads CASSQDLADSQETQYF. The DNA of the CDR3 is TGTGCCAGCAGCCAAGATCTGGCGGACAGCCAAGAGACCCAGTACTTC.

V and J are TRBV30 and TRBJ2-2; perhaps TRBD1 as D (5 bases). V was trimmed by 3 bases and J by 0 bases, leaving 8 bases between them. This CDR3 spans 14 amino acids. The V gene's germline CDR1 is GTSNPN and CDR2 SVGIG (reference sequence). The CDR3 spells CAWRRQSNTGELFF. CDR3 nucleotide sequence: TGTGCCTGGAGAAGACAGTCGAACACCGGGGAGCTGTTTTTT.

This clonotype was seen only a few times. The V call is TRBV28, the J call TRBJ2-5; 9 bases are shared with TRBD1. Germline assignment: CDR1 MDHEN and CDR2 SYDVKM. V lost 7 bases and J lost 7; bases outside the gene matches: 19. This CDR3 has 17 residues. CDR3 region: CASTKATGGRVYGTQYF. The CDR3, as DNA: TGTGCCAGCACCAAAGCCACAGGGGGCCGCGTTTATGGGACCCAGTACTTC.

A few counts support this clonotype. V and J are TRBV7-9 and TRBJ1-1; D uncertain. The germline gives CDR1 SEHNR, CDR2 FQNEAQ (reference sequence). Trimming removed 1 base from V and 10 bases from J, with 10 bases in between. CDR3 length: 12 residues. The chain's CDR3 is CASSLEEFRAFF. As DNA, the CDR3 is TGTGCCAGCAGCTTAGAAGAATTTAGAGCTTTCTTT.

The genes are TRBV19 and TRBJ1-1; perhaps TRBD1 as D (5 bases). The CDR3 is 15 amino acids. V lost 3 bases, J lost 5 bases, and 16 bases lay in between. Germline-derived CDR1 and CDR2 are LNHDA and SQIVND (reference sequence). The CDR3 DNA is TGTGCCAGTAGTATTTTGTCAGGGTCGAGGACTGAAGCTTTCTTT. Its protein product is CASSILSGSRTEAFF.

This clonotype appeared a few times. The V gene is TRBV12-5, the J gene TRBJ2-5, with D hard to call. V was pared by 6 bases and J by 4 bases, with 18 bases between. The length of the CDR3 is 15 residues. From germline, CDR1 is LGHNT and CDR2 FRNRAP. This chain's CDR3 is CASGDLTDPRETQYF. In DNA, the CDR3 is TGTGCTAGTGGAGATCTTACGGACCCGCGAGAGACCCAGTACTTC.

The chain links TRBV20-1 to TRBJ2-1; 10 positions match TRBD2. The CDR3 length is 16 residues. Looked up from germline, CDR1 is DFQATT and CDR2 is SNEGSKA (reference sequence). V was clipped by 6 bases and J by 9 bases; unmatched bases: 17. Here the CDR3 reads CSAPKNSGGREAEQFF. The DNA of the CDR3 is TGCAGTGCCCCGAAAAATAGCGGGGGGCGGGAAGCTGAGCAGTTCTTC.

The V gene is TRBV20-1, the J gene TRBJ1-1; D is unresolved. There are 11 residues in the CDR3. CDR1 is DFQATT, CDR2 SNEGSKA, per germline (reference sequence). V dropped 6 bases and J dropped 8 bases, with 13 bases sitting between them. CDR3 sequence: CSAWTHREAFF. CDR3 sequence (DNA): TGCAGTGCGTGGACCCATCGCGAAGCTTTCTTT.

The sample holds a few counts of this clonotype. This sequence joins TRBV20-1 and TRBJ1-2; no firm D call. The CDR3 is 13 amino acids. The V end was cut by 5 bases, the J end by 3 bases, with 13 bases between. Germline CDR1 reads DFQATT; CDR2 reads SNEGSKA (reference sequence). CDR3 residues: CSASSGVDYGYTF. Here the CDR3 DNA reads TGCAGTGCTTCCTCCGGGGTGGACTATGGCTACACCTTC.